This T cell receptor (beta chain) was captured by sequencing in a study of CD8 T cells in ankylosing spondylitis. 5'-RACE, quantitative and with molecular barcodes, yielded the TCR beta libraries. A single record per CDR3 protein comes from TCRdb applying MiXCR to the 5' RACE reads. The repertoire holds roughly 120,000 distinct CDR3 sequences, with roughly an eighth as singletons. With V trimmed by 6 bases and J by 2 bases, 16 bases remained unmatched. CDR3 length equals 18 residues. This clonotype has a count of ten or more. The chain joins TRBV12-3 or TRBV12-4 to TRBJ2-3, with 8 bases identical to TRBD2. The clonotype was recovered from a female donor with ankylosing spondylitis or in good health (not recorded which). The sequenced sample consisted of blood, either unsorted or a sorted T cell fraction (not recorded which). In DNA, the CDR3 is TGTGCCAGCAGGCCTGCGGGGGGATCCCTCTTATACACAGATACGCAGTATTTT. Translated: CASRPAGGSLLYTDTQYF.